These 15 T cell receptor beta chains share one sample of origin, sequenced in a study of blood T cell repertoires in COVID-19. The data were produced by immunoSEQ multiplex PCR, yet TCRdb's version contains in-frame clones alone and is incomplete. The repertoire holds hundreds of thousands of clones, with approximately 86% as singletons. The material sequenced was PBMCs or T cells enriched from blood (not recorded which). The source is a woman aged 25 to 39 with acute COVID-19.

The V call is TRBV15, the J call TRBJ1-2; no definite D call. V lost 0 bases and J lost 2, with 7 bases in between. The germline CDR1 and CDR2 sequences are LNHNV and YYDKDF (reference sequence). This CDR3 is built from 14 residues. This CDR3 is CATSREPRNYGYTF. The CDR3 DNA reads TGTGCCACCAGCAGAGAACCGCGGAACTATGGCTACACCTTC.

J is TRBJ2-1 and V is TRBV4-3; 8 bases are shared with TRBD2. The CDR3 loop spans 16 amino acids. From germline, CDR1 is LGHNA and CDR2 YSLEER. J gave up 2 bases and V 0 bases, and 3 bases lay outside the gene matches. CDR3 DNA sequence: TGCGCCAGCAGCCAAGATAATAGCGGGGCCTACAATGAGCAGTTCTTC. Protein: CASSQDNSGAYNEQFF.

The gene calls are TRBV19 and TRBJ1-2; 9 bases are shared with TRBD1. Germline V gives CDR1 LNHDA, CDR2 SQIVND (reference sequence). This CDR3 spans 13 amino acids. After removal of 7 bases from V and 7 bases from J, the junction contained 7 bases not matched to a gene. For the CDR3, the DNA is TGTGCCAGTACTGACAGGGGGTTGAGTGGCTACACCTTC. It is translated as CASTDRGLSGYTF. The whole variable domain, remainder taken from reference TRBV19 and TRBJ1-2, is DGGITQSPKYLFRKEGQNVTLSCEQNLNHDAMYWYRQDPGQGLRLIYYSQIVNDFQKGDIAEGYSVSREKKESFPLTVTSAQKNPTAFYLCASTDRGLSGYTFGSGTRLTVV.

The J gene is TRBJ1-4, the V gene TRBV28, with 9 bases lining up with TRBD1. In germline, CDR1 is MDHEN, CDR2 SYDVKM. The CDR3 consists of 15 residues. V lost 2 bases and J lost 7; bases outside the gene matches: 5. CDR3 in DNA: TGTGCCAGCAGTTTAGGGGGACAGGGTTTTGAAAAACTGTTTTTT. It translates to CASSLGGQGFEKLFF.

The chain uses TRBV27 and TRBJ1-2; no reliable D call. V dropped 1 base and J dropped 10 bases, with 13 bases sitting between them. This CDR3 is 13 amino acids long. The V gene's germline CDR1 is MNHEY and CDR2 SMNVEV (reference sequence). The CDR3 is CASSLYSGRVYTF. CDR3 nucleotide sequence: TGTGCCAGCAGTTTATATTCGGGGAGGGTCTACACCTTC.

The J gene is TRBJ1-2, the V gene TRBV7-6; TRBD1 matches 8 bases. Trimming at V came to 4 bases and at J to 8 bases, leaving 6 bases not matched to a gene. From germline, CDR1 is SGHVS and CDR2 FNYEAQ. There are 13 residues in the CDR3. The CDR3 is CASSSYRGYGYTF. CDR3 in DNA: TGTGCCAGCAGCTCCTACAGGGGGTACGGCTACACCTTC.

This clone was seen just once. This chain links TRBV6-6 with TRBJ1-3, with 9 positions matching TRBD1. V shed 5 bases, J shed 4 bases, and the junction held 6 bases outside the gene matches. The germline CDR1 and CDR2 sequences are MNHNY and SVGAGI (reference sequence). CDR3 length: 15 residues. CDR3 in DNA: TGTGCCAGCAGTAGGACAGGGGCAACGGGAAACACCATATATTTT. Protein: CASSRTGATGNTIYF.

This chain uses TRBV2 with TRBJ2-1; 15 bases agree with TRBD2. The CDR3 consists of 15 residues. V was pared by 3 bases and J by 9 bases, with 3 bases of the junction left unmatched. Looked up from germline, CDR1 is SNHLY and CDR2 is FYNNEI. CDR3 sequence (DNA): TGTGCCAGCAGTGAGGGACTAGCGGGGGGAGGTGAGCAGTTCTTC. This codes for CASSEGLAGGGEQFF.

The chain is built from TRBV9 and TRBJ2-3; maybe TRBD1 (6 bases). CDR3 length equals 13 residues. Looked up from germline, CDR1 is SGDLS and CDR2 is YYNGEE. V gave up 0 bases and J gave up 4 bases, with 6 bases separating them. The CDR3 DNA reads TGTGCCAGCAGCGTAGGGGGGCCAGATACGCAGTATTTT. This encodes CASSVGGPDTQYF.

V and J are TRBV12-3 or TRBV12-4 and TRBJ2-7, with D possibly TRBD1 on 6 matching bases. The CDR3 consists of 13 residues. Trimming removed 3 bases at V and 2 bases at J, with 8 bases between. The CDR3 sequence is CASSLTGTYEQYF. CDR3 sequence (DNA): TGTGCCAGCAGTTTGACAGGTACCTACGAGCAGTACTTC.

This rearrangement joins TRBV20-1 to TRBJ1-2; weak D call: TRBD1 (6 bases). CDR1 and CDR2 from the germline V gene are DFQATT and SNEGSKA (reference sequence). This CDR3 contains 11 residues. The V end lost 5 bases, the J end lost 5 bases, and 9 bases lay between the germline ends. CDR3 in amino acids: CSAPRGYGYTF. The CDR3 DNA reads as TGCAGTGCTCCCAGGGGATATGGCTACACCTTC.

In the case of this clone: This CDR3 is also generated by other DNA sequences in the sample. The chain is built from TRBV29-1 and TRBJ1-2; no firm D call. Germline CDR1 SQVTM, CDR2 ANQGSEA. The CDR3 has 11 amino acids. V was pared by 4 bases and J by 3 bases, with 6 bases between. CDR3: CSVGGDYGYTF. CDR3 nucleotides: TGCAGCGTTGGCGGGGACTATGGCTACACCTTC. The full variable domain, in which reference TRBV29-1 and TRBJ1-2 provide the parts outside the CDR3, is SAVISQKPSRDICQRGTSLTIQCQVDSQVTMMFWYRQQPGQSLTLIATANQGSEATYESGFVIDKFPISRPNLTFSTLTVSNMSPEDSSIYLCSVGGDYGYTFGSGTRLTVV.

This clone was detected only once. The chain recombines TRBV6-5 with TRBJ1-2; D is unresolved. The CDR3 is made up of 15 amino acids. The germline V gene encodes CDR1 MNHEY and CDR2 SVGAGI. V shed 2 bases and J shed 4 bases, with 14 bases lying between them. CDR3 sequence: CASSYLRTAPYGYTF. The CDR3 coding sequence is TGTGCCAGCAGTTACCTACGAACTGCTCCCTATGGCTACACCTTC.

The chain joins TRBV24-1 to TRBJ1-2, with D hard to call. V was clipped by 2 bases and J by 7 bases, with 10 bases between them. The CDR3 runs 13 residues. CDR1 and CDR2 from the germline V gene are KGHDR and SFDVKD. CDR3 DNA: TGTGCCACCAGTGATTATAACGGCGGTGGCTACACCTTC. It codes for CATSDYNGGGYTF.

The chain employs TRBV7-9 and TRBJ1-4; D is possibly TRBD1 (5 bases). The germline gives CDR1 SEHNR, CDR2 FQNEAQ (reference sequence). The V and J ends lost 6 bases and 7 bases respectively, with 15 bases between them. This CDR3 has 14 residues. The CDR3 loop is CASSHTRASEKLFF. Written as DNA, the CDR3 is TGTGCCAGCAGTCACACCAGGGCTAGTGAAAAACTGTTTTTT.